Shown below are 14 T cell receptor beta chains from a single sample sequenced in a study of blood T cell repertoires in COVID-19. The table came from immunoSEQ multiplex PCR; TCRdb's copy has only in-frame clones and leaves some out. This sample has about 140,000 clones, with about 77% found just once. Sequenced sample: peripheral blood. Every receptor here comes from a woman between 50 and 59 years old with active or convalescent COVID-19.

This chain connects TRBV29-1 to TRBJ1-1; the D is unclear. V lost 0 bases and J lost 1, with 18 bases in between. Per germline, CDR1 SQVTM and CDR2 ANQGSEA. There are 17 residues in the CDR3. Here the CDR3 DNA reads TGCAGCGTTGAAGAGCCTTCACCGCGCCTGTCGAACACTGAAGCTTTCTTT. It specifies CSVEEPSPRLSNTEAFF.

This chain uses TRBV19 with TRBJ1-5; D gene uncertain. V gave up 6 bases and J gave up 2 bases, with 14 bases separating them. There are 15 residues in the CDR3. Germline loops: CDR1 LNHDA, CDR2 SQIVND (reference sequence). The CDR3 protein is CASSKYNGGNQPQHF. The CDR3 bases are TGTGCCAGTAGCAAATACAACGGGGGCAATCAGCCCCAGCATTTT.

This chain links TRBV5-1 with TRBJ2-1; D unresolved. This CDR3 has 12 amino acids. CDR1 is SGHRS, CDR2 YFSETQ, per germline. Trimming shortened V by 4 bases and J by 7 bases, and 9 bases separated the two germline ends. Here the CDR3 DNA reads TGCGCCAGCAGCCTAGGTAGGAATGAGCAGTTCTTC. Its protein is CASSLGRNEQFF.

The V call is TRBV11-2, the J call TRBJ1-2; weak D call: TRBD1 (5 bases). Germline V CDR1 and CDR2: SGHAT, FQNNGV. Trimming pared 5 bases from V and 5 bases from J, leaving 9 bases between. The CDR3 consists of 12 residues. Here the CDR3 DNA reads TGTGCCAGCAGCCAGACAGTTTATGGCTACACCTTC. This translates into CASSQTVYGYTF.

CDR3 loop: CASSRDTYTEAFF. The CDR3 region has the DNA TGTGCCAGCAGCCGGGACACTTACACTGAAGCTTTCTTT. The V gene is TRBV5-4, the J gene TRBJ1-1; possibly TRBD1 for D (6 bases). The germline gives CDR1 SGHNT, CDR2 YYREEE (reference sequence). V was shortened by 4 bases and J by 3 bases, with 10 bases between the two germline ends. This CDR3 is 13 amino acids long.

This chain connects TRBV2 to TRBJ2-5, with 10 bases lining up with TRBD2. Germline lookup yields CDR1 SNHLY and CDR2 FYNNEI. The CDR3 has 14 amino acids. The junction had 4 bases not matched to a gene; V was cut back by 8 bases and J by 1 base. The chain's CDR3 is CASGGLAVQETQYF. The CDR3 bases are TGTGCCAGCGGAGGACTAGCGGTCCAAGAGACCCAGTACTTC.

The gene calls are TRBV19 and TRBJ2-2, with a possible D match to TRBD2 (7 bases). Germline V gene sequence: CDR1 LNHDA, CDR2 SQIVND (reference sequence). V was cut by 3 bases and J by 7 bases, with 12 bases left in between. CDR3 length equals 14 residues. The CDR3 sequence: CASSMQGRGGELFF. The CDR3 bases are TGTGCCAGTAGTATGCAGGGGAGGGGCGGGGAGCTGTTTTTT.

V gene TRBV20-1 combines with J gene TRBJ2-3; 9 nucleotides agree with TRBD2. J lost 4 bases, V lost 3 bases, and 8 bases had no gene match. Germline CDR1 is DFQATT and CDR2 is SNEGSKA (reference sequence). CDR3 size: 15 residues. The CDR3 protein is CSASLAGGFADTQYF. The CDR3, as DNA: TGCAGTGCTAGTCTGGCGGGAGGGTTCGCAGATACGCAGTATTTT.

The CDR3 protein is CASSPVTGVYGYTF. CDR3 DNA: TGTGCCAGCAGCCCGGTAACAGGGGTCTATGGCTACACCTTC. This chain connects TRBV9 to TRBJ1-2; TRBD1 aligns across 7 bases. With V trimmed by 4 bases and J by 4 bases, 7 bases remained unmatched. This CDR3 region has 14 residues. Germline V CDR1 and CDR2: SGDLS, YYNGEE.

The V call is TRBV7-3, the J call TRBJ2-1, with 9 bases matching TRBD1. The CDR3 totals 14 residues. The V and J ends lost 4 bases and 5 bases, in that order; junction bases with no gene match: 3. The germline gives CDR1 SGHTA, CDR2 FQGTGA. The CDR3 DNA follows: TGTGCCAGCAGCTCACAGGGGGCCCACAATGAGCAGTTCTTC. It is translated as CASSSQGAHNEQFF.

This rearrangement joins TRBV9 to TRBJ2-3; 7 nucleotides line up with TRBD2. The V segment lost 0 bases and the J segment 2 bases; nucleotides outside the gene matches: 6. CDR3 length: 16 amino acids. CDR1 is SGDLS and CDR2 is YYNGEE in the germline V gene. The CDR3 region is CASSVVAGDYTDTQYF. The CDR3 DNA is TGTGCCAGCAGCGTAGTGGCGGGGGACTACACAGATACGCAGTATTTT.

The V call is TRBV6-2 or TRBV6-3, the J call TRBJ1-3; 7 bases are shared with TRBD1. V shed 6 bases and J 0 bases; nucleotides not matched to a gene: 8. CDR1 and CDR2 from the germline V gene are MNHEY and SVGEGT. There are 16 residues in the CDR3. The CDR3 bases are TGTGCCAGCAGCAACCTTCGGACAGGCTCTGGAAACACCATATATTTT. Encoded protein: CASSNLRTGSGNTIYF.

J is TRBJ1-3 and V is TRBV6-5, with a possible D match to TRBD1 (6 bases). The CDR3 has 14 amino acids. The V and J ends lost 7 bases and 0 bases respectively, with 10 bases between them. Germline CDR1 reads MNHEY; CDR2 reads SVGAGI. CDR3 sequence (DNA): TGTGCCAGCAAACAGGGTCTCTCTGGAAACACCATATATTTT. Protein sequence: CASKQGLSGNTIYF.

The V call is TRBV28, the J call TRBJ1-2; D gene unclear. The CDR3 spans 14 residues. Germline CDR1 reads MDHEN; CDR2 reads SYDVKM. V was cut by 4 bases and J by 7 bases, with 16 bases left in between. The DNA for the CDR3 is TGTGCCAGCAGTTCCTCCGAGGGAATAGGTGGCTACACCTTC. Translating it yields CASSSSEGIGGYTF.